What follows are 20 T cell receptor beta chains derived from one specimen sequenced in a study of T cells in Graves' hyperthyroidism and ophthalmopathy. RNA transcripts were the template for amplifying TCR beta CDR3 regions. First-round RT-PCR targeting the TCR CDR3 was performed with the HTBI primer set. MiXCR, applied by TCRdb to the multiplex PCR reads, yields one record per CDR3 protein. The sample holds over 500,000 distinct CDR3 sequences, approximately 14% seen once. Input material: blood. These receptors were collected from a middle-aged woman with Graves' hyperthyroidism.

Many counts were recorded for this clonotype. This chain connects TRBV11-3 to TRBJ2-7; TRBD1 is a possible D gene (6 bases). This CDR3 region has 16 residues. Per germline, CDR1 SGHNT and CDR2 YENEEA. V shed 0 bases and J shed 3 bases, with 15 bases lying between them. The CDR3 loop reads CASSLDGPAGDYEQYF. Written as DNA, the CDR3 is TGTGCCAGCAGCTTAGATGGCCCCGCAGGGGACTACGAGCAGTACTTC.

Only a few counts were recorded for this clonotype. V gene TRBV7-9 combines with J gene TRBJ2-1; D not certain. V was cut by 5 bases and J by 8 bases, with 16 bases left in between. The CDR3 consists of 14 residues. Germline V gene lookup returns CDR1 SEHNR and CDR2 FQNEAQ (reference sequence). CDR3 DNA sequence: TGTGCCAGCAGCCCGGGCCCGGAGTTCTATGAGCAGTTCTTC. Protein product: CASSPGPEFYEQFF.

The sample holds a few counts of this clonotype. The V call is TRBV7-3, the J call TRBJ2-3, with 11 bases lining up with TRBD2. J gave up 2 bases and V 6 bases, and 7 bases lay outside the gene matches. The CDR3 sequence is 16 residues long. The germline gives CDR1 SGHTA, CDR2 FQGTGA. CDR3 region: CASRKLAGVSTDTQYF. CDR3 coding DNA: TGTGCCAGCAGGAAACTAGCGGGAGTTTCCACAGATACGCAGTATTTT.

The chain joins TRBV20-1 to TRBJ2-1; D remains unclear. This CDR3 region has 16 residues. The V and J ends lost 5 bases and 1 base respectively, with 18 bases between them. Per the germline V gene, CDR1 is DFQATT and CDR2 is SNEGSKA (reference sequence). CDR3 bases: TGCAGTGCTCCCATTCTAGACGCGTTATCCTACAATGAGCAGTTCTTC. This encodes CSAPILDALSYNEQFF.

This clonotype was seen at least ten times. The chain carries TRBV5-1 and TRBJ2-7; TRBD2 matches at 10 bases. The V gene's germline CDR1 is SGHRS and CDR2 YFSETQ. This CDR3 is built from 17 residues. V lost 0 bases to trimming and J lost 3 bases; unmatched junction nucleotides: 9. CDR3 nucleotide sequence: TGCGCCAGCAGCTTGGGGGGTAGCGGGAGGCCTCACTACGAGCAGTACTTC. Amino acids: CASSLGGSGRPHYEQYF.

The chain carries TRBV24-1 and TRBJ2-2; 10 bases map to TRBD1. The V gene end was trimmed by 3 bases and the J gene end by 6 bases; junction bases not matched to a gene: 6. Germline V gene lookup returns CDR1 KGHDR and CDR2 SFDVKD. CDR3 length: 16 residues. Written as DNA, the CDR3 is TGTGCCACCAGTGATCAGGGACAGGGGAATTCCGGGGAGCTGTTTTTT. Translating it yields CATSDQGQGNSGELFF.

This clonotype came up a few times. Being one base from a much bigger clone, this may be a read error. V gene TRBV29-1 combines with J gene TRBJ2-7; a weak D match, TRBD2 (6 bases). Trimming shortened V by 1 base and J by 6 bases, and 10 bases separated the two germline ends. Germline lookup yields CDR1 SQVTM and CDR2 ANQGSEA. The CDR3 is 12 residues long. In DNA form, the CDR3 reads TGCAGCGTTGAAGTAGGAGGGACCGAGCAGTACTTC. Translating gives CSVEVGGTEQYF.

This clonotype was seen many times. As DNA, the CDR3 is TGTGCCTGGAGACAAGGTGCGAAAGGCTACACCTTC. Residues: CAWRQGAKGYTF. The rearrangement joins TRBV30 to TRBJ1-2; D gene uncertain. Germline-derived CDR1 and CDR2 are GTSNPN and SVGIG (reference sequence). V was clipped by 3 bases and J by 8 bases, with 13 bases between them. This CDR3 has 12 residues.

This clonotype appeared many times. The chain recombines TRBV3-1 with TRBJ2-7; D is possibly TRBD1 (5 bases). The V gene's germline CDR1 is LGHDT and CDR2 YNNKEL (reference sequence). The CDR3 is made up of 14 amino acids. Deletions cut 3 bases from V and 6 bases from J, with 15 bases between. CDR3 region: CASSQDKEFVEQYF. The CDR3 DNA is TGTGCCAGCAGCCAGGACAAGGAGTTCGTCGAGCAGTACTTC.

This chain joins TRBV20-1 and TRBJ2-3, with D perhaps matching TRBD2 (6 bases). The CDR3 runs 16 residues. V lost 3 bases to trimming and J lost 3 bases, with 19 bases between them. The germline gives CDR1 DFQATT, CDR2 SNEGSKA (reference sequence). The CDR3 DNA sequence: TGCAGTGCTAGTAGGTTAGCCGGGGGAAAAACAGATACGCAGTATTTT. This encodes CSASRLAGGKTDTQYF.

This clonotype was observed a few times. V and J are TRBV6-4 and TRBJ1-1; 8 bases fit TRBD1. The CDR3 length is 16 residues. Germline V gene lookup returns CDR1 MRHNA and CDR2 SNTAGT. The J segment lost 1 base and the V segment lost 5 bases, leaving 9 bases of the junction unmatched. The CDR3 reads CASSLTGGRGNTEAFF. Written as DNA, the CDR3 is TGTGCCAGCAGTTTAACAGGGGGTAGGGGGAACACTGAAGCTTTCTTT.

This clonotype appeared a few times. The chain recombines TRBV27 with TRBJ2-1; 9 nucleotides agree with TRBD1. This CDR3 spans 13 amino acids. The J segment lost 8 bases and the V segment lost 10 bases, leaving 9 bases of the junction unmatched. Germline V CDR1 and CDR2: MNHEY, SMNVEV (reference sequence). In nucleotides, the CDR3 is TGTGCCACCCGCGGGGACAGGGTCCATGAGCAGTTCTTC. This sequence encodes CATRGDRVHEQFF.

This clonotype was picked up many times. The CDR3 nucleotides are TGTGCCAGCACTAGAGGTTCGGATGAGCAGTTCTTC. This codes for CASTRGSDEQFF. J is TRBJ2-1 and V is TRBV12-3 or TRBV12-4; no clear D. CDR3 length equals 12 residues. V was trimmed by 7 bases and J by 8 bases, leaving 12 bases between them.

The chain combines TRBV30 with TRBJ2-7; a possible D gene is TRBD1 (6 bases). The germline V and J ends were trimmed by 3 bases and 4 bases, with 22 bases remaining between them. The germline CDR1 and CDR2 sequences are GTSNPN and SVGIG (reference sequence). CDR3 length equals 16 residues. The CDR3 DNA reads TGTGCCTGGAGAGAGGGGGTTCCGTATGGGCCTTACGAGCAGTACTTC. This translates into CAWREGVPYGPYEQYF. Full variable domain (outside the CDR3, taken from reference TRBV30 and TRBJ2-7): SQTIHQWPATLVQPVGSPLSLECTVEGTSNPNLYWYRQAAGRGLQLLFYSVGIGQISSEVPQNLSASRPQDRQFILSSKKLLLSDSGFYLCAWREGVPYGPYEQYFGPGTRLTVT.

This chain uses TRBV12-3 or TRBV12-4 with TRBJ2-1, with TRBD2 identical over 8 bases. With V trimmed by 6 bases and J by 0 bases, 13 bases remained unmatched. The CDR3 contains 18 residues. The CDR3 DNA is TGTGCCAGCAGACCCGCTATGGTCCTAGCGGGCTCCTACAATGAGCAGTTCTTC. The encoded protein is CASRPAMVLAGSYNEQFF.

The rearrangement links TRBV24-1 to TRBJ2-3, with TRBD1 matching over 10 bases. The CDR3 has 19 amino acids. Germline assignment: CDR1 KGHDR and CDR2 SFDVKD. Unmatched junction bases numbered 10, after V lost 0 bases and J lost 2 bases. CDR3 sequence (DNA): TGTGCCACCAGTGATTTGGTCGGGACAGGGGATCTTCACACAGATACGCAGTATTTT. Translating it yields CATSDLVGTGDLHTDTQYF.

This clonotype occurred many times. The chain links TRBV28 to TRBJ2-3, with 14 bases identical to TRBD2. Germline lookup yields CDR1 MDHEN and CDR2 SYDVKM. The CDR3 loop spans 16 amino acids. J lost 7 bases, V lost 6 bases, and 9 bases had no gene match. The CDR3 nucleotides read TGTGCCAGCAGCCGAGGGGGACTAGCGGGAGAGAATACGCAGTATTTT. This sequence encodes CASSRGGLAGENTQYF.

On this clonotype: A read error may produce the germline difference seen at one junction end. The CDR3 DNA reads as TGTGCCAGCAGCTTAGAGATAGGGAGGGCCCACACCGGGGAGCTGGTTTTT. Translating it yields CASSLEIGRAHTGELVF. The chain is built from TRBV7-2 and TRBJ2-2; the match to TRBD2 covers 7 bases. The CDR3 extends over 17 amino acids. Germline V CDR1 and CDR2: SGHTA, FQGNSA.

This clonotype was recorded at least ten times. The V gene is TRBV12-3 or TRBV12-4, the J gene TRBJ2-7, with D perhaps TRBD1 (7 bases). The CDR3 is 18 amino acids. The V gene lost 6 bases and the J gene lost 4 bases, with 28 bases spanning the gap. Here the CDR3 DNA reads TGTGCCAGCAGGGCAGGGGGGCTCGGTTCTACGGTCTTATACGAGCAGTACTTC. Protein sequence: CASRAGGLGSTVLYEQYF.

This clonotype was picked up a small number of times. This rearrangement joins TRBV7-2 to TRBJ1-2; D remains unclear. Looked up from germline, CDR1 is SGHTA and CDR2 is FQGNSA. CDR3 length: 13 residues. V was pared by 3 bases and J by 4 bases, with 9 bases between. CDR3 in DNA: TGTGCCAGCAGCTTTAAAACCCTCTATGGCTACACCTTC. Protein: CASSFKTLYGYTF.